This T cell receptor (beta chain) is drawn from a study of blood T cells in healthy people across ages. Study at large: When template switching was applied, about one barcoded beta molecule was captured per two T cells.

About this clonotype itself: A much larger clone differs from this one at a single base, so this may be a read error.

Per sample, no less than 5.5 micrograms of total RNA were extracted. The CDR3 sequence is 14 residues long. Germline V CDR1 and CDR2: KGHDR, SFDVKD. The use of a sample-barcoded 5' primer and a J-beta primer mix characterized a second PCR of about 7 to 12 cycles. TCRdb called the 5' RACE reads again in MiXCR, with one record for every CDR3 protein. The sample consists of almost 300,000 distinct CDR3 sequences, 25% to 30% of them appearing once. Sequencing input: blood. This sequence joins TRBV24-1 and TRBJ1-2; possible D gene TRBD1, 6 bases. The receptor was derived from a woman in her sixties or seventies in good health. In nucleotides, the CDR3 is TGTGCCAGAGGGGGACACTGCCACCCCTATGCCTACACCTTC. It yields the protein CARGGHCHPYAYTF.